This T cell receptor beta chain comes out of a study of T cells in Graves' hyperthyroidism and ophthalmopathy. TCR beta CDR3 sequences were amplified from RNA transcripts. HTBI primers were employed in a first-round RT-PCR of the TCR CDR3. TCRdb passed the multiplex PCR reads through MiXCR, listing each CDR3 protein once. Here the sample spans about 380,000 distinct CDR3 sequences, roughly 13% being singletons. The hyperthyroidism was newly diagnosed and had lasted under 2 months; the patients were aged 18 to 65. This sample holds PBMCs from roughly 10 ml fresh peripheral blood. In the case of this clonotype: The antigen is not known.

Findings and caveats of the study: Using 13 V-J features, a model discriminated ophthalmopathy from stable hyperthyroidism. Clonotypes that were expanded in thyroid above 0.001 mostly appeared in blood too.

The TCR originated in a man aged 25-40 years with Graves' hyperthyroidism that later progressed to Graves' ophthalmopathy. The specimen sequenced was blood.

The CDR3 DNA sequence: TGCAGTGCTAGAGATCTGTATACTAGCGGGGGGGAGCAGTTCTTC. Its translation is CSARDLYTSGGEQFF. J is TRBJ2-1 and V is TRBV20-1; 12 positions match TRBD2. CDR3 length: 15 residues. J lost 10 bases, V lost 0 bases, and 7 bases had no gene match. CDR1 is DFQATT and CDR2 is SNEGSKA in the germline V gene (reference sequence).